This T cell receptor beta chain stems from a study of T cell responses to AZD1222 COVID-19 vaccine. Study-wide points: Clonal diversity may have been underestimated in mostly white British donors.

Some clones are missing from TCRdb's copy, which holds only in-frame ones; the method was immunoSEQ multiplex PCR. The sample comprises 100,000 to 130,000 clones, under 95% of which are singletons, and 5% to 7.5% rests with the top ten. This clone has only one observation. Its target is not known. The TCR sequence derives from an adult who received the AZD1222 COVID-19 vaccine. Source: peripheral blood, taken 28 days after the second AZD1222 dose.

The CDR3 reads CASSQAGTSGGFNEQFF. For the CDR3, the DNA is TGTGCCAGCAGCCAAGCTGGAACTAGCGGGGGGTTTAATGAGCAGTTCTTC. The rearrangement joins TRBV4-2 to TRBJ2-1; 12 bases line up with TRBD2. Unmatched junction bases numbered 8, after V lost 1 base and J lost 7 bases. This CDR3 has 17 residues. Germline-derived CDR1 and CDR2 are LGHNA and YNFKEQ.